The clone carrying this T cell receptor (beta chain) was detected many times. Its antigen is as yet unknown. This sample is part of a study of T cell repertoires in cytomegalovirus infection. General study findings and limits: Dominating the ex vivo response were TCR beta clonotypes that were CMV-specific and HLA-C-restricted.

This CDR3 spans 16 amino acids. The germline V and J ends were trimmed by 8 bases and 3 bases, with 17 bases remaining between them. Germline V lookup: CDR1 MNHEY, CDR2 SMNVEV (reference sequence). TCRdb re-derived calls from the reads in MiXCR, one entry per CDR3 protein. The sample records 550,000 to 850,000 distinct CDR3 sequences, around 30% being singletons. The clonotype comes from a human donor in good health (CMV status not recorded). Some clones in this sample may be carry-over from other donors' samples. Sequencing used cultured PBMCs, obtained from culture after CMV antigen stimulation. The chain combines TRBV27 with TRBJ1-6, with unresolved D. The DNA for the CDR3 is TGTGCCAGCGGCCGGGCACCCGTATACTATAATTCACCCCTCCACTTT. Its translation is CASGRAPVYYNSPLHF.